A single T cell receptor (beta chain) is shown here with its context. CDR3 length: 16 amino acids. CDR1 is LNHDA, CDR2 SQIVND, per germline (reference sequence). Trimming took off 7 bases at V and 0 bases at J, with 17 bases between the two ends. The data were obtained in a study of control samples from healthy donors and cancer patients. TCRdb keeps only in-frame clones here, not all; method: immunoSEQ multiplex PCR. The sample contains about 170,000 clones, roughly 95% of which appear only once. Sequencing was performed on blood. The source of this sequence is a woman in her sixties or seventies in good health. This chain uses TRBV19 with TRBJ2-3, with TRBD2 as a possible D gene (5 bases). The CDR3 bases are TGTGCCAGTAAATTGGCGGGCTTCACTAGCACAGATACGCAGTATTTT. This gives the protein CASKLAGFTSTDTQYF.